There are a few counts of the clone carrying this TCR beta chain. Antigen specificity is unknown. Each sample gave at least 7 million isolated PBMCs. CDR3 size: 16 residues. CDR1 and CDR2 (germline): MNHEY, SVGAGI. V was pared by 0 bases and J by 4 bases, with 3 bases of the junction left unmatched. This entry is derived from a study of blood T cells in healthy people across ages. Study summary: About one barcoded beta molecule per two T cells was the capture yield of template switching.

Study-level results: Any conclusive comparison of naive versus antigen-experienced cells was prevented by using unsorted PBMCs.

A second about 6 to 11 cycle PCR used barcoded and J-beta primers. TCRdb passed the 5' RACE reads through MiXCR, listing each CDR3 protein once. The repertoire holds about 810,000 distinct CDR3 sequences, with around 36% as singletons. The source is a man between 18 and 35 years old in good health. Sequences were obtained from blood. The chain is built from TRBV6-5 and TRBJ2-3, with TRBD2 matching over 11 bases. CDR3 protein: CASSYSPSGGPDTQYF. The CDR3, as DNA: TGTGCCAGCAGTTACTCCCCTAGCGGGGGGCCAGATACGCAGTATTTT.